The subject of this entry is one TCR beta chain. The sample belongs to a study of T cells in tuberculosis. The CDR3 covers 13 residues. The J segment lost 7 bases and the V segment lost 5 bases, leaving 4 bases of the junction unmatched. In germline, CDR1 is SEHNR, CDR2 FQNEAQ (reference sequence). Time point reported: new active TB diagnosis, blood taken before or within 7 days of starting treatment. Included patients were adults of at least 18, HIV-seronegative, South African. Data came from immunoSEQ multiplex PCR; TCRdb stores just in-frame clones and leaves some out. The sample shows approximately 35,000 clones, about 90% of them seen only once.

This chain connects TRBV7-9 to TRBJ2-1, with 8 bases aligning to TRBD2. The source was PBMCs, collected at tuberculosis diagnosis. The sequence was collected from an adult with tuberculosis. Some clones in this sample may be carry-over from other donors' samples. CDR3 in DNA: TGTGCCAGCAGCCCCGGGGGGGGGAATGAGCAGTTCTTC. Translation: CASSPGGGNEQFF.